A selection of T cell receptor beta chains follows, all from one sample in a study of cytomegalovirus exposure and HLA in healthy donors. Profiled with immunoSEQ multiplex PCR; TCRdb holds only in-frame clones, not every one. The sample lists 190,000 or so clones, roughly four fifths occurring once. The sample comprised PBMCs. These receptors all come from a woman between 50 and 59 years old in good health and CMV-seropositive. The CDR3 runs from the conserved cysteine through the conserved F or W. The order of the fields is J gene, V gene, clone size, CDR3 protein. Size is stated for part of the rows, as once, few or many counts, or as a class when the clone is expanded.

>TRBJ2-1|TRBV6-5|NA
CASSQQERPYNEQFF
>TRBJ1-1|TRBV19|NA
CASRRDTWNTEAFF
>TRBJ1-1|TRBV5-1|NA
CASSLSGDATEAFF
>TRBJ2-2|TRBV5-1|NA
CASSPGGENTGELFF
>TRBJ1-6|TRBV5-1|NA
CASSWGQGIDSPLHF
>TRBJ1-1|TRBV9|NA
CASSPRTGAGNTEAFF
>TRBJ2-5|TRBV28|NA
CASTYEAAQYF
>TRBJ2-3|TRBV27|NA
CASSSRTGRWDTQYF
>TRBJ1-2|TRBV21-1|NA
CASSMYRGYGYTF
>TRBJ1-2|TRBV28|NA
CASSLYSGRGYTF
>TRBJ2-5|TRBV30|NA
CAWSRVEETQYF
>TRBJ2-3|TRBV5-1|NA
CASSSRTGADTQYF
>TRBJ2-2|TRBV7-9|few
CASSSLPTGGPGELFF
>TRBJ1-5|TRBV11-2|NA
CASSPGQGAVQPQHF
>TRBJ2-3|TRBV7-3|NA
CASSRTSGSSDTQYF
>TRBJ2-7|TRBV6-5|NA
CASADSTYEQYF
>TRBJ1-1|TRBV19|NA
CASSTKAGTGKSWDTEAFF
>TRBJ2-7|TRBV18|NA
CASSSGQDEQYF
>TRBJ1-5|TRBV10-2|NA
CASRGQGWAQQPQHF
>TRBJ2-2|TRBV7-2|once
CASSDRKSPGELFF
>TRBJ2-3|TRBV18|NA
CASSPSSGSTDTQYF
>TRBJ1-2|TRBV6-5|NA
CASSFSGRGNYGYTF
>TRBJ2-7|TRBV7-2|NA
CASSLADRANEQYF